The 4 T cell receptor beta chains in this list originate from one sample, sequenced in a study of T-cell reconstitution after alpha-beta-depleted transplantation in children. During its preparation, the TCRbeta library received unique molecular identifiers. TCRdb ran MiXCR on the PCR reads and lists one entry per CDR3 protein. The sample yields fewer than 150,000 distinct CDR3 sequences, 20% to 25% seen once. Sequencing was performed on PBMCs, mostly from graft donor cells, taken 180 days after TCRalphabeta/CD19-depleted stem cell transplant. Receptors originate from a male patient between 2 and 10 years old who had a stem cell transplant for chronic granulomatous disease, so the T cells may come from the graft donor.

This clonotype was recorded at least ten times. This chain connects TRBV12-3 or TRBV12-4 to TRBJ2-5; 7 positions match TRBD1. V was clipped by 1 base and J by 4 bases; unmatched bases: 0. There are 13 residues in the CDR3. In DNA form, the CDR3 reads TGTGCCAGCAGTTTAGAGGGGGCAGAGACCCAGTACTTC. Translating gives CASSLEGAETQYF.

This clonotype was picked up many times. V usage is TRBV7-6 and J usage is TRBJ2-7, with 13 bases that match TRBD2. V gave up 5 bases and J gave up 2 bases; unmatched junction bases: 3. Germline values: CDR1 SGHVS, CDR2 FNYEAQ. The CDR3 contains 15 residues. The chain's CDR3 is CASSPGLAGAYEQYF. In nucleotides, the CDR3 is TGTGCCAGCAGCCCAGGACTAGCGGGAGCCTACGAGCAGTACTTC. Full variable domain (missing parts from reference TRBV7-6 and TRBJ2-7): GAGVSQSPRYKVTKRGQDVALRCDPISGHVSLYWYRQALGQGPEFLTYFNYEAQQDKSGLPNDRFSAERPEGSISTLTIQRTEQRDSAMYRCASSPGLAGAYEQYFGPGTRLTVT.

The J gene is TRBJ1-2, the V gene TRBV27, with D maybe TRBD1 (5 bases). The CDR3 consists of 14 residues. CDR1 and CDR2 (germline): MNHEY, SMNVEV (reference sequence). The V and J ends lost 7 bases and 5 bases respectively, with 17 bases between them. CDR3 nucleotides: TGTGCCAGCACCCGGGACCCGGTGAGATATGGCTACACCTTC. This codes for CASTRDPVRYGYTF.

This clonotype has at least ten counts. The chain combines TRBV20-1 with TRBJ2-7; D is uncertain. Germline V CDR1 and CDR2: DFQATT, SNEGSKA (reference sequence). This CDR3 is built from 13 residues. Trimming cost V 1 base and J 2 bases, with 9 bases left between them. The CDR3 sequence: CSARAGRAYEQYF. In DNA, the CDR3 is TGCAGTGCTAGAGCGGGTAGAGCCTACGAGCAGTACTTC.